One and the same sample provided the 26 T cell receptor beta chains below, sequenced in a study of tumor-infiltrating lymphocytes in primary liver carcinoma. Total RNA and DNA came together from around 20-30 mg of bulk tissue without cell sorting. A primer matching the constant region was used to make TCR beta cDNA from approximately 520 ng of total RNA. Sequencing libraries for TCR beta derived from three nested multiplex PCR rounds that used slightly modified ARM-PCR. TRBV1-TRBV30 forward primers and a C-beta reverse primer were used in the first two PCR rounds, which each ran for about 9 cycles. TCRdb re-analysed the multiplex PCR reads in MiXCR, keeping a single row per CDR3 protein. The table shows roughly 100,000 distinct CDR3 sequences, with roughly 80% occurring only once. The sequenced sample consisted of liver tumor tissue from sampling region 3. Stated subset: tumor region T3, left-lateral pole. The origin of the receptors is a man in his forties with primary liver carcinoma and hepatitis B virus infection.

Comment on this clonotype: One end of the junction is discordant with germline, which a read error may explain. The rearrangement links TRBV4-3 to TRBJ1-2; TRBD1 is a possible D gene (5 bases). The CDR3 has 15 residues. The germline V gene encodes CDR1 LGHNA and CDR2 YSLEER. DNA for the CDR3: TGTGCCAGCAGCCGGAGTCCCGGGGGATCGTATGGCTACACCTTC. Translation gives CASSRSPGGSYGYTF.

In the case of this clonotype: No conserved phenylalanine or tryptophan ends this CDR3, so it is likely a read error. The chain carries TRBV5-4 and TRBJ2-7; 9 positions match TRBD1. The CDR3 spans 15 residues. Germline V gives CDR1 SGHNT, CDR2 YYREEE (reference sequence). CDR3 loop: CAISPTGTGINEQYL. The CDR3 DNA is TGTGCCATCAGCCCAACCGGGACAGGGATCAACGAACAGTACCTC.

Details on this clonotype: The CDR3 does not close with the conserved phenylalanine or tryptophan, likely indicating a read error. The DNA is left out, because the CDR3 cannot be placed on it with certainty; the CDR3 is given as TCRdb lists it. The chain employs TRBV12-3 or TRBV12-4 and TRBJ2-4; TRBD1 is the table's D call and was not checked against the DNA. The CDR3 extends over 17 residues, inclusive of both ends. The CDR3 sequence is CASSPGGKARAKNIHYV.

Comment on this clonotype: One end of the junction does not line up with germline, which may come from a read error. The rearrangement links TRBV6-5 to TRBJ1-1; 10 nucleotides agree with TRBD1. The CDR3 is made up of 16 amino acids. Germline V CDR1 and CDR2: MNHEY, SVGAGI. CDR3 bases: TGTCCCAGCAGTTGGGGGACAGGGGCGATGAACACTGTAGCTTTCTTT. Translating it yields CPSSWGTGAMNTVAFF.

Turning to this clonotype: At one end the junction does not follow the germline gene, possibly because of a read error. The chain joins TRBV12-3 or TRBV12-4 to TRBJ1-2, with 8 positions matching TRBD1. The CDR3 consists of 14 residues. CDR3 amino acids: CTSGPPGQGSGYTF. CDR3 DNA: TGTACCAGCGGTCCGCCCGGACAGGGCAGTGGCTACACCTTC.

Points on this clonotype: At one boundary the junction diverges from the germline segment, which might be a read error. V usage is TRBV12-3 or TRBV12-4 and J usage is TRBJ2-5; D perhaps matches TRBD2 (5 bases). This CDR3 region has 14 residues. CDR3 sequence: CASSSERAQETQYF. Here the CDR3 DNA reads TGTGCCAGCAGCTCTGAGAGGGCCCAAGAGACCCAGTACTTT.

With regard to this clonotype: The conserved phenylalanine or tryptophan is not found at the CDR3 terminus, so this likely reflects a read error. The V call is TRBV5-4, the J call TRBJ2-1, with D unresolved. Looked up from germline, CDR1 is SGHNT and CDR2 is YYREEE (reference sequence). There are 15 residues in the CDR3. The CDR3 region has the DNA TGTGCTAGCAGCGCGGATAGTGGGGCCTACAATGAGCAGTTCTCC. Translated: CASSADSGAYNEQFS.

In this sample, this clonotype turned up a few times. One base away lies a much larger clone, so this may be a sequencing read error. The genes are TRBV28 and TRBJ2-3, with D tentatively TRBD2 (7 bases). The CDR3 length is 14 residues. Germline CDR1 and CDR2: MDHEN and SYDVKM. The CDR3 DNA sequence: TGTGCCAGCAGTTTAGGGGGGGCAACAGATACGCGGTATTTT. Translation gives CASSLGGATDTRYF.

About this clonotype itself: Possible read error: a much larger clone is one base away. The rearrangement joins TRBV29-1 to TRBJ1-4; no firm D call. Germline lookup yields CDR1 SQVTM and CDR2 ANQGSEA. The CDR3 consists of 13 residues. The CDR3 is CGVEMVNPGKLFF. For the CDR3, the DNA is TGCGGCGTTGAAATGGTAAATCCGGGAAAACTGTTTTTT. Looking up the rest from reference TRBV29-1 and TRBJ1-4 gives the full variable domain: SAVISQKPSRDICQRGTSLTIQCQVDSQVTMMFWYRQQPGQSLTLIATANQGSEATYESGFVIDKFPISRPNLTFSTLTVSNMSPEDSSIYLCGVEMVNPGKLFFGSGTQLSVL.

Of note for this clonotype: Given a much more abundant clone one base away, this may be a read error. The rearrangement uses TRBV28 and TRBJ1-1; 9 bases align to TRBD1. Germline V gene sequence: CDR1 MDHEN, CDR2 SYDVKM. This CDR3 spans 14 amino acids. DNA for the CDR3: TGTGTCAGTCTCGTCGGGACAGGGCACACTGAAGCTTTCTTT. It codes for CVSLVGTGHTEAFF.

Worth noting for this clonotype: A read error may account for a junction end that differs from germline. The chain is built from TRBV4-3 and TRBJ2-7; maybe TRBD2 (6 bases). The CDR3 has 14 residues. Germline V gene data show CDR1 as LGHNA and CDR2 as YSLEER. CDR3 nucleotides: TGCGCCGGCAGCCAAAGTGGGGGGTCCTACGAGCACTACTTC. It is translated as CAGSQSGGSYEHYF.

This clonotype appeared a few times. It may be a read error: a sequence one base away is much more abundant. The chain has TRBV6-2 or TRBV6-3 and TRBJ2-2; D is unclear. CDR1 is MNHEY, CDR2 SVGEGT, per germline. This CDR3 is built from 12 residues. The CDR3 here is CTSSYLAGELFF. The CDR3 bases are TGTACCAGCAGTTACCTCGCTGGGGAGCTGTTTTTT.

On this clonotype: At one of its ends the junction is not consistent with the germline gene, which may arise from a read error. The chain couples TRBV5-5 to TRBJ2-5; the D is unclear. The CDR3 contains 12 residues. CDR1 is SGHKS, CDR2 YYEKEE, per germline (reference sequence). The CDR3 loop reads CASSLGIETQYF. In DNA form, the CDR3 reads TGTGCTAGCAGCTTGGGTATAGAGACTCAGTACTTC.

Note on this clonotype: Since a much larger clone is just one base distant, this may be a read error. The chain carries TRBV5-1 and TRBJ1-1; D not resolved. The CDR3 is 15 residues long. Germline CDR1 is SGHRS and CDR2 is YFSETQ. The CDR3 here is CASSLAMGEYTGAFF. The CDR3 bases are TGCGCCAGCAGCTTGGCCATGGGCGAGTACACTGGAGCTTTCTTT. Based on the CDR3 plus reference TRBV5-1 and TRBJ1-1, the full variable domain is KAGVTQTPRYLIKTRGQQVTLSCSPISGHRSVSWYQQTPGQGLQFLFEYFSETQRNKGNFPGRFSGRQFSNSRSEMNVSTLELGDSALYLCASSLAMGEYTGAFFGQGTRLTVV.

This clonotype was seen a handful of times. It may be a read error: a sequence one base away is much more abundant. The chain has TRBV5-1 and TRBJ1-1, with D possibly TRBD1 on 6 matching bases. The CDR3 runs to 15 residues. Germline V gene data show CDR1 as SGHRS and CDR2 as YFSETQ. The V end was cut by 0 bases, the J end by 0 bases, with 9 bases between. The CDR3 nucleotides are TGCGCCAGCAGCTTGGGACAGGCTGTGAACACTGAAGCTTTCTTT. Its protein product is CASSLGQAVNTEAFF.

This clonotype is medium-sized (0.01 to 0.1%) by share. The chain is built from TRBV10-3 and TRBJ1-5; unclear D gene. V was shortened by 3 bases and J by 4 bases, with 7 bases between the two germline ends. The CDR3 totals 13 residues. The germline V gene has CDR1 ENHRY and CDR2 SYGVKD. CDR3 loop: CAISDSENQPQHF. Written as DNA, the CDR3 is TGTGCCATCAGTGATTCAGAGAATCAGCCCCAGCATTTT.

This clonotype was seen many times. The rearrangement links TRBV28 to TRBJ2-3, with a tentative D call TRBD2 (7 bases). The CDR3 extends over 17 amino acids. The V and J ends lost 2 bases and 0 bases respectively, with 15 bases between them. CDR1 MDHEN and CDR2 SYDVKM come from the germline V gene. CDR3 loop: CASSLGGGGTSTDTQYF. CDR3 bases: TGTGCCAGCAGTTTAGGAGGGGGGGGGACCAGCACAGATACGCAGTATTTT.

Turning to this clonotype: At one boundary the junction diverges from the germline segment, which might be a read error. V and J are TRBV29-1 and TRBJ2-2; the D gene is possibly TRBD2 (6 bases). In germline, CDR1 is SQVTM, CDR2 ANQGSEA. The CDR3 sequence is 15 residues long. The CDR3 nucleotides read TGCGGCGTTGCGGGGAGTGTAGGGCGGACCGGGGAGCTGTTTTTT. Translated, it gives CGVAGSVGRTGELFF.

This clonotype was seen many times. The chain is built from TRBV7-9 and TRBJ2-4; 9 bases align to TRBD1. CDR1 and CDR2 (germline): SEHNR, FQNEAQ (reference sequence). The CDR3 totals 17 residues. After removal of 5 bases from V and 1 base from J, the junction contained 9 bases not matched to a gene. CDR3 nucleotides: TGTGCCAGCAGCCGGGGACAGGGTGGGGTTGCCAAAAACATTCAGTACTTC. Protein sequence: CASSRGQGGVAKNIQYF.

Comments on this clonotype: A read error may account for a junction end that differs from germline. CDR3 residues: CAGSSTSANTGELFF. CDR3 sequence (DNA): TGCGCCGGCAGCTCGACTAGCGCTAACACCGGGGAGCTGTTTTTT. This chain links TRBV5-4 with TRBJ2-2; TRBD2 matches 8 bases. CDR1 is SGHNT and CDR2 is YYREEE in the germline V gene (reference sequence). The CDR3 sequence is 15 residues long. The full variable domain, with the rest looked up from reference TRBV5-4 and TRBJ2-2, is ETGVTQSPTHLIKTRGQQVTLRCSSQSGHNTVSWYQQALGQGPQFIFQYYREEENGRGNFPPRFSGLQFPNYSSELNVNALELDDSALYLCAGSSTSANTGELFFGEGSRLTVL.

With respect to this clonotype: Mismatch with germline at one junction end may stem from a read error. The rearrangement links TRBV5-4 to TRBJ2-1, with D possibly matching TRBD1 (6 bases). The CDR3 runs to 15 residues. The germline V gene has CDR1 SGHNT and CDR2 YYREEE (reference sequence). The CDR3 spells CVSSFAQGRSNEQFF. CDR3 DNA: TGTGTCAGCAGCTTTGCACAGGGTAGGAGCAATGAGCAGTTCTTC.

CDR3 DNA sequence: TGTGCCAGCAGTATCCGGGAGAGGAGTACCCAAGAGACCCAGTACTTC. It yields the protein CASSIRERSTQETQYF. The genes are TRBV6-6 and TRBJ2-5, with a possible D match to TRBD2 (6 bases). V was cut by 5 bases and J by 1 base, with 17 bases left in between. The CDR3 runs 16 residues. Germline V gene lookup returns CDR1 MNHNY and CDR2 SVGAGI (reference sequence).

As to this clonotype: Since no conserved phenylalanine or tryptophan closes the CDR3, a read error is the likely cause. The rearrangement links TRBV10-2 to TRBJ2-3, with D tentatively TRBD2 (6 bases). The germline V gene encodes CDR1 WSHSY and CDR2 SAAADI. Trimming took 0 bases from V and 6 from J, leaving 13 bases between them. This CDR3 contains 15 residues. The chain's CDR3 is CASSESKTGVDTQYL. DNA of the CDR3: TGCGCCAGCAGTGAGTCAAAAACGGGAGTGGATACGCAGTATTTG.

This clonotype was observed a handful of times. The chain carries TRBV29-1 and TRBJ1-2; possibly TRBD1 for D (5 bases). The CDR3 has 15 residues. V was cut by 6 bases and J by 2 bases, with 19 bases left in between. The V gene's germline CDR1 is SQVTM and CDR2 ANQGSEA. The CDR3 coding sequence is TGCAGCGTGTCGGGACGGGGGGTCGGCAACTATGGCTACACCTTC. Its protein is CSVSGRGVGNYGYTF.

Remarks on this clonotype: Sequence at one end of the junction differs from germline and may be a read error. V usage is TRBV11-2 and J usage is TRBJ1-6; D gene ambiguous. Germline V gives CDR1 SGHAT, CDR2 FQNNGV. The CDR3 is made up of 13 amino acids. CDR3 in amino acids: CASSSNWASLLHF. In DNA form, the CDR3 reads TGTGCCAGCAGCTCCAACTGGGCTTCACTCCTCCACTTT.

The chain employs TRBV28 and TRBJ2-7, with unresolved D. The CDR3 is 13 residues long. V lost 10 bases, J lost 3 bases, and 16 bases lay in between. CDR1 MDHEN and CDR2 SYDVKM come from the germline V gene. CDR3 region: CANNAAWIYEQYF. As DNA, the CDR3 is TGTGCCAACAATGCGGCTTGGATCTACGAGCAGTACTTC.